A single sample is the source of the 20 T cell receptor beta chains below, sequenced in a study of blood T cell repertoires in COVID-19. The data were produced by immunoSEQ multiplex PCR, yet TCRdb's version contains in-frame clones alone and is incomplete. The data contain a few hundred thousand clones, 80% to 90% of them singletons. The sequenced sample was peripheral blood. Source of these receptors: a man aged 25-45 years with active or convalescent COVID-19.

The rearrangement joins TRBV28 to TRBJ1-5; 10 bases align to TRBD1. CDR3 length: 15 amino acids. Germline CDR1 reads MDHEN; CDR2 reads SYDVKM. V shed 3 bases, J shed 4 bases, and the junction held 3 bases outside the gene matches. CDR3 sequence reads: CASSFQDRGNQPQHF. The CDR3 nucleotides are TGTGCCAGCAGTTTCCAGGACAGGGGGAATCAGCCCCAGCATTTT.

This chain joins TRBV9 and TRBJ2-3, with 7 bases lining up with TRBD2. The J segment lost 5 bases and the V segment lost 3 bases, leaving 3 bases of the junction unmatched. From germline, CDR1 is SGDLS and CDR2 YYNGEE. The CDR3 has 13 residues. For the CDR3, the DNA is TGTGCCAGCAGCGCGGAGCGGGGAGATACGCAGTATTTT. This gives the protein CASSAERGDTQYF.

V and J are TRBV5-5 and TRBJ2-1, with 11 bases identical to TRBD1. The germline gives CDR1 SGHKS, CDR2 YYEKEE (reference sequence). This CDR3 is 15 amino acids long. The V gene end was trimmed by 4 bases and the J gene end by 7 bases; junction bases not matched to a gene: 7. The CDR3 bases are TGTGCCAGCAGCCCCCCGGGACAGGGGGGGAATGAGCAGTTCTTC. Its translation: CASSPPGQGGNEQFF.

CDR3 residues: CAWSEKAGGGEQYF. The CDR3 nucleotides are TGTGCCTGGAGTGAGAAAGCGGGAGGAGGCGAGCAGTACTTC. The V gene is TRBV30, the J gene TRBJ2-7, with 9 bases that match TRBD2. V lost 1 base, J lost 6 bases, and 7 bases stayed unmatched. CDR3 length: 14 residues. Germline values: CDR1 GTSNPN, CDR2 SVGIG (reference sequence). Full variable domain (remainder filled in from reference TRBV30 and TRBJ2-7): SQTIHQWPATLVQPVGSPLSLECTVEGTSNPNLYWYRQAAGRGLQLLFYSVGIGQISSEVPQNLSASRPQDRQFILSSKKLLLSDSGFYLCAWSEKAGGGEQYFGPGTRLTVT.

V usage is TRBV6-6 and J usage is TRBJ2-2, with D unclear. The CDR3 covers 12 residues. CDR1 is MNHNY and CDR2 is SVGAGI in the germline V gene (reference sequence). Between the trimmed V and J ends, which lost 5 bases and 7 bases, there was a span of 8 bases. The CDR3 loop reads CASSLSGGELFF. CDR3 DNA: TGTGCCAGCAGTCTCTCAGGCGGGGAGCTGTTTTTT.

This sequence joins TRBV19 and TRBJ1-2; D is undetermined. The CDR3 is 12 amino acids. CDR1 is LNHDA, CDR2 SQIVND, per germline (reference sequence). The V gene lost 7 bases and the J gene lost 3 bases, with 9 bases spanning the gap. The CDR3 DNA reads as TGTGCCAGTACCTTTCAGGACTATGGCTACACCTTC. Its protein product is CASTFQDYGYTF.

The J gene is TRBJ1-4, the V gene TRBV5-1; no firm D call. Germline V lookup: CDR1 SGHRS, CDR2 YFSETQ. The CDR3 is made up of 16 amino acids. V shed 9 bases and J shed 7 bases, with 25 bases lying between them. The CDR3, as DNA: TGCGCCATCCACAGCACCGAAGACGGCGAGGGTGAAAAACTGTTTTTT. Protein: CAIHSTEDGEGEKLFF.

V gene TRBV2 combines with J gene TRBJ1-5; 9 nucleotides match TRBD1. V trimming: 6 bases; J trimming: 7 bases; junction bases outside the gene matches: 4. CDR3 length: 13 amino acids. Germline V CDR1 and CDR2: SNHLY, FYNNEI. The CDR3 nucleotides read TGTGCCAGCAGGGACAGGGGAACCCAGCCCCAGCATTTT. This codes for CASRDRGTQPQHF.

This clone came up a few times. The V call is TRBV7-9, the J call TRBJ2-4; 8 bases agree with TRBD1. This CDR3 comprises 17 residues. Germline trimming cut 2 bases from V and 0 bases from J; bases unmatched to any gene: 6. CDR1 SEHNR and CDR2 FQNEAQ come from the germline V gene (reference sequence). The DNA for the CDR3 is TGTGCCAGCAGCTTATCCGGGACAGGCGGAGCCAAAAACATTCAGTACTTC. Protein: CASSLSGTGGAKNIQYF.

This rearrangement joins TRBV5-5 to TRBJ2-5, with a tentative D call TRBD1 (6 bases). The V end was cut by 0 bases, the J end by 5 bases, with 14 bases between. Germline-derived CDR1 and CDR2 are SGHKS and YYEKEE (reference sequence). The CDR3 covers 15 residues. In nucleotides, the CDR3 is TGTGCCAGCAGCTTGGCGGCCAGGGGATGGGAGACCCAGTACTTC. It translates to CASSLAARGWETQYF.

The chain is built from TRBV24-1 and TRBJ2-1; 13 bases match TRBD2. The CDR3 has 19 residues. V trimming: 5 bases; J trimming: 2 bases; junction bases outside the gene matches: 11. Germline CDR1 KGHDR, CDR2 SFDVKD. The CDR3 nucleotides read TGTGCCACCAGTGCCTATGGACTAGCGGGGGCCCGAACCTACAATGAGCAGTTCTTC. This codes for CATSAYGLAGARTYNEQFF.

This chain connects TRBV5-1 to TRBJ1-4; D gene uncertain. The V and J ends lost 4 bases and 3 bases respectively, with 10 bases between them. CDR1 and CDR2 from the germline V gene are SGHRS and YFSETQ. The length of the CDR3 is 14 residues. CDR3 region: CASSPGSPNEKLFF. The CDR3 DNA reads TGCGCCAGCAGCCCTGGCTCTCCTAATGAAAAACTGTTTTTT. Filled out from reference TRBV5-1 and TRBJ1-4, the complete variable domain reads KAGVTQTPRYLIKTRGQQVTLSCSPISGHRSVSWYQQTPGQGLQFLFEYFSETQRNKGNFPGRFSGRQFSNSRSEMNVSTLELGDSALYLCASSPGSPNEKLFFGSGTQLSVL.

The genes are TRBV6-5 and TRBJ2-2; D is unclear. Germline CDR1 reads MNHEY; CDR2 reads SVGAGI. This CDR3 spans 16 amino acids. V was pared by 0 bases and J by 3 bases, with 11 bases between. The CDR3 reads CASSYSLQLYTGELFF. CDR3 nucleotides: TGTGCCAGCAGTTACTCGCTACAGCTCTACACCGGGGAGCTGTTTTTT.

This clone showed up just a few times. The rearrangement joins TRBV28 to TRBJ1-5, with 8 bases lining up with TRBD1. The CDR3 length is 15 residues. CDR1 is MDHEN and CDR2 is SYDVKM in the germline V gene. V was clipped by 6 bases and J by 6 bases; unmatched bases: 10. The DNA for the CDR3 is TGTGCCAGCAGATATGGACAGGGTAGTTCTCAGCCCCAGCATTTT. Translating it yields CASRYGQGSSQPQHF.

This clone was observed a single time. The chain carries TRBV29-1 and TRBJ2-1, with 14 bases matching TRBD2. Germline trimming cut 8 bases from V and 12 bases from J; bases unmatched to any gene: 9. CDR3 length: 13 amino acids. From germline, CDR1 is SQVTM and CDR2 ANQGSEA. The CDR3 loop is CSLRTSGGPRQFF. The CDR3 coding sequence is TGCAGCCTCCGGACTAGCGGGGGGCCTAGGCAGTTCTTC.

The chain carries TRBV7-2 and TRBJ2-2; 9 positions agree with TRBD2. The CDR3 has 17 residues. Germline V CDR1 and CDR2: SGHTA, FQGNSA. Unmatched junction bases numbered 12, after V lost 5 bases and J lost 5 bases. In DNA form, the CDR3 reads TGTGCCAGCAGCCGCGGGGCGGGAGGGCGGAAAACCGGGGAGCTGTTTTTT. Encoded protein: CASSRGAGGRKTGELFF.

The CDR3 bases are TGTGCCAGGGGCGGGATCAGGAATGAAAAACTGTTTTTT. Protein product: CARGGIRNEKLFF. The rearrangement links TRBV6-5 to TRBJ1-4; D gene uncertain. Germline lookup yields CDR1 MNHEY and CDR2 SVGAGI. V lost 9 bases and J 5 bases, leaving 13 bases between the germline ends. This CDR3 contains 13 residues.

The V and J genes are TRBV4-1 and TRBJ2-7; D is perhaps TRBD1 (6 bases). V was pared by 5 bases and J by 4 bases, with 6 bases between. The CDR3 contains 11 residues. CDR1 is MGHRA and CDR2 is YSYEKL in the germline V gene. CDR3 sequence (DNA): TGCGCCAGCAGCACAGGGTACGAGCAGTACTTC. Amino acids: CASSTGYEQYF.

The V gene is TRBV18, the J gene TRBJ2-7; D not resolved. CDR1 and CDR2 from the germline V gene are KGHSH and LQKENI. The CDR3 has 12 residues. The V end was cut by 3 bases, the J end by 5 bases, with 8 bases between. The CDR3 DNA reads TGTGCCAGCTCACCGAGCGAGAACGAGCAGTACTTC. This codes for CASSPSENEQYF.

This clone was seen just once. The rearrangement joins TRBV29-1 to TRBJ1-2; possibly TRBD1 for D (5 bases). Germline CDR1 and CDR2: SQVTM and ANQGSEA. V was trimmed by 3 bases and J by 4 bases, leaving 9 bases between them. The CDR3 spans 12 residues. CDR3 nucleotide sequence: TGCAGCGTTGATGGGCAGGGCTATGGCTACACCTTC. Translating it yields CSVDGQGYGYTF.